Each of the 12 T cell receptor beta chains below was sequenced from the same sample in a study of blood T cell repertoires in COVID-19. Clones were sequenced by immunoSEQ multiplex PCR, and TCRdb holds only the in-frame ones, with some missing. The data show about 120,000 clones, 80% to 90% seen once. The sequencing sample was made of peripheral blood. The receptors stem from a man aged 55 to 69 with COVID-19, enrolled during active disease.

This sequence joins TRBV18 and TRBJ1-2; possibly TRBD1 for D (5 bases). Germline CDR1 KGHSH, CDR2 LQKENI. This CDR3 has 13 residues. Trimming removed 1 base from V and 2 bases from J, with 5 bases in between. CDR3 bases: TGTGCCAGCTCACCACAGGGGAACTATGGCTACACCTTC. Protein: CASSPQGNYGYTF.

This clone was seen a handful of times. The chain recombines TRBV9 with TRBJ2-7, with D tentatively TRBD1 (6 bases). Trimming stripped 3 bases from V and 4 bases from J, with 14 bases between. CDR3 length: 14 amino acids. Germline V gene data show CDR1 as SGDLS and CDR2 as YYNGEE. CDR3 sequence: CASSAMTGGYEQYF. In nucleotides, the CDR3 is TGTGCCAGCAGCGCGATGACAGGCGGATACGAGCAGTACTTC.

A single count supports this clone. J is TRBJ1-2 and V is TRBV4-2; tentatively, D is TRBD1 (5 bases). V shed 3 bases and J shed 7 bases, with 24 bases lying between them. Germline loops: CDR1 LGHNA, CDR2 YNFKEQ. This CDR3 is built from 17 residues. The CDR3 sequence is CASSQFPTGEGLIGYTF. CDR3 nucleotide sequence: TGTGCCAGCAGCCAGTTCCCCACGGGGGAGGGGTTGATTGGCTACACCTTC.

The chain recombines TRBV4-2 with TRBJ2-2, with D perhaps TRBD1 (5 bases). CDR1 and CDR2 from the germline V gene are LGHNA and YNFKEQ. V lost 1 base and J 7 bases, leaving 10 bases between the germline ends. The CDR3 contains 14 residues. CDR3 region: CASSQGPGYGELFF. For the CDR3, the DNA is TGTGCCAGCAGCCAAGGTCCAGGGTACGGGGAGCTGTTTTTT.

This clone appeared once. This chain joins TRBV5-4 and TRBJ2-2; 7 bases fit TRBD1. The CDR3 covers 14 residues. Germline assignment: CDR1 SGHNT and CDR2 YYREEE (reference sequence). V trimming: 6 bases; J trimming: 4 bases; junction bases outside the gene matches: 6. The CDR3 is CASNSWTGTGELFF. CDR3 in DNA: TGTGCCAGCAATTCCTGGACAGGCACCGGGGAGCTGTTTTTT.

The V and J genes are TRBV6-5 and TRBJ2-7, with D possibly matching TRBD1 (5 bases). This CDR3 is 13 amino acids long. Trimming cost V 10 bases and J 5 bases, with 18 bases left between them. The germline CDR1 and CDR2 sequences are MNHEY and SVGAGI. CDR3 sequence reads: CATSRTQGNEQYF. The DNA for the CDR3 is TGTGCCACCAGCCGGACGCAGGGTAACGAGCAGTACTTC.

V and J are TRBV9 and TRBJ2-3; D is ambiguous. This CDR3 contains 15 residues. CDR1 and CDR2 from the germline V gene are SGDLS and YYNGEE. The V gene lost 0 bases and the J gene lost 0 bases, with 8 bases spanning the gap. In nucleotides, the CDR3 is TGTGCCAGCAGCGTAGCTTCCGTTAGCACAGATACGCAGTATTTT. Translated: CASSVASVSTDTQYF.

The chain combines TRBV5-1 with TRBJ2-7; D ambiguous. V was trimmed by 3 bases and J by 4 bases, leaving 8 bases between them. The CDR3 spans 12 residues. The germline gives CDR1 SGHRS, CDR2 YFSETQ. The CDR3: CASSSGLYEQYF. Here the CDR3 DNA reads TGCGCCAGCAGCTCGGGTCTATACGAGCAGTACTTC.

The V call is TRBV2, the J call TRBJ2-5; D gene ambiguous. CDR1 is SNHLY, CDR2 FYNNEI, per germline. V lost 2 bases and J 7 bases, leaving 8 bases between the germline ends. The CDR3 is made up of 12 amino acids. The CDR3 nucleotides are TGTGCCAGCAGTGAATCCGCGGTGACCCAGTACTTC. This translates into CASSESAVTQYF.

The V gene is TRBV21-1, the J gene TRBJ1-6. TRBV21-1 is given as a pseudogene. The CDR3 is 15 amino acids. Written as DNA, the CDR3 is TGTGCCAGCAGCAAAGCGCGAGTCGGGGGTTCACCCCTCCACTTT. Translated, it gives CASSKARVGGSPLHF.

The chain links TRBV10-1 to TRBJ2-4, with D unresolved. V was shortened by 3 bases and J by 4 bases, with 10 bases between the two germline ends. This CDR3 region has 14 residues. Germline values: CDR1 WNHNN, CDR2 SYGVQD (reference sequence). CDR3 sequence: CASSEDIQKNIQYF. DNA of the CDR3: TGCGCCAGCAGTGAAGACATACAGAAAAACATTCAGTACTTC.

The chain is built from TRBV7-8 and TRBJ1-3; 7 positions agree with TRBD1. CDR1 is SGHVS and CDR2 is FQNEAQ in the germline V gene. After removal of 5 bases from V and 4 bases from J, the junction contained 5 bases not matched to a gene. The CDR3 has 14 residues. The CDR3 DNA is TGTGCCAGCAGCCACAGGGGTTCGGGAAACACCATATATTTT. Translation gives CASSHRGSGNTIYF.